This TCR beta chain was recorded in a study of T cells after yellow fever vaccination (dated by TCRdb to about 2019). Broadly, across the study: The SMART-Seq v4 Ultra Low Input RNA kit was used to prepare libraries from fractions with low cell numbers. Bulk PBMC replicates and cell subsets were isolated from blood drawn at multiple timepoints before and after both primary and secondary immunization. Two healthy male donors made up the cohort, one aged 18 to 29 years and the other aged 30 to 40 years. To track T-cell clones before and after primary and booster YFV17D yellow fever vaccination, bulk TCR alpha and beta repertoires were sequenced longitudinally. Results the study describes overall, beyond this receptor: Because only two donors were included in the study, the extent to which the findings can be generalized is limited. After the booster, most of the clones that had expanded following primary vaccination were detected again (just under 97% of CD4 and roughly 88% of CD8), which suggests that memory was broadly maintained. The secondary T-cell response was weaker than the primary response but faster, peaking on day 5 instead of day 15. Computational filtering was required because FACS-sorted repertoires could contain abundant contaminating clonotypes from the bulk population. A small share of clonotypes was detected in both CD4 and CD8 compartments, with the overlap likely arising from convergent recombination.

V loses 3 bases of germline sequence and J loses 9 bases, and the interval between the two ends is 11 bases. The germline V gene encodes CDR1 DFQATT and CDR2 SNEGSKA (reference sequence). From the cysteine up to the phenylalanine, the CDR3 has a length of 12 residues. Left in the record is the CDR3 DNA by itself, 36 bases read in frame from the first base. In this sample, this clonotype turned up many times. The target of this receptor is not known. Base qualities are not at hand, and no much larger clone is one base apart. Explained via the paper, the treatment or condition label denotes: live attenuated yellow fever vaccine strain. At every blood-draw timepoint, two biological replicates of bulk PBMCs were collected. A standard Ficoll-Paque protocol was used to isolate PBMCs from peripheral blood. RNA was extracted with TriZol from bulk PBMCs, CD4 and CD8 fractions, and dextramer-positive and dextramer-negative fractions.

The run used an Illumina NovaSeq 6000. Synthesis of TCR cDNA relied on 5'RACE template switching, a step that introduced a universal primer site along with unique molecular identifiers. Priming of cDNA synthesis was performed from both the TCR alpha and TCR beta constant segments. Libraries were amplified in two PCR steps, with sample barcodes and sequencing adapters added in the second step. Sequencing of libraries was performed on Illumina HiSeq 2500 (2x100 bp) or NovaSeq (2x150 bp). The original methods were these. MIGEC handled demultiplexing of reads and collapsing into UMI consensus sequences, while MiXCR performed V(D)J alignment. Clonotypes responding to the vaccine were identified with edgeR on replicate PBMC samples, with the criteria of FDR below 0.01 and a log2 fold change above 5 up to day 15. Bulk clonotypes were assigned CD4 or CD8 identity according to which sequenced CD4 or CD8 repertoire held them at higher abundance. TCRdb redid the processing of the public reads, applying fastp at Q25 and MiXCR, and retained in-frame beta chains. Rows matching on CDR3 protein sequence are summarized as one entry with the most common DNA and genes. The V and J calls here are based on TCRdb, not the publication. Within this sample are around 330,000 distinct CDR3 sequences, with 3.6% of them counted one time only. The ten largest clones take up 20% to 30% of the sample.

The TCR originated in a man between 18 and 29 years old who received the YFV17D yellow fever vaccine. The specimen comprised PBMCs, sampled on the day of the yellow fever booster vaccination. Recombination joined TRBV20-1 with TRBJ2-2; TRBD1 could be the D gene, as 6 bases match. The CDR3 sequence is CSASGQGRELFF. The DNA reads as follows: TGCAGTGCTAGCGGCCAGGGGAGGGAGCTGTTTTTT.